These T cell receptor beta chains were read from a single sample in a study of cytomegalovirus exposure and HLA in healthy donors. Data came from immunoSEQ multiplex PCR; TCRdb stores just in-frame clones and leaves some out. This table holds around 200,000 clones, 79% found once. The specimen was PBMCs. Receptors originate from a woman in her forties or fifties in good health and CMV-seronegative. Each CDR3 is given with its conserved first and last residue. The D gene is left open where the match is weak. A clone size is listed for some rows: how often the clone was seen (once, few, many), or a class if it is expanded.

clone_size	j_call	v_call	d_call	cdr3_nt	cdr3_aa
once	TRBJ1-2	TRBV6-1	-	TGTGCCAGCAGTTCCGGTGTAGCAGGGGACGGCTACACCTTC	CASSSGVAGDGYTF
-	TRBJ2-5	TRBV5-6	TRBD1	TGTGCCAGCCGAAACAGGGGGCGGGAGACCCAGTACTTC	CASRNRGRETQYF
-	TRBJ2-7	TRBV6-5	TRBD1	TGTGCCAGCAGTCTAAAACCGACAGGGGGGAGCGAGCAGTACTTC	CASSLKPTGGSEQYF
-	TRBJ2-7	TRBV7-3	TRBD2	TGTGCCAGCAGCCTGGGACTAGCTAGCGAGCAGTACTTC	CASSLGLASEQYF
-	TRBJ2-7	TRBV19	TRBD2	TGTGCCAGTAGTATCATGAGCGGGAGCTCCTACGAGCAGTACTTC	CASSIMSGSSYEQYF
-	TRBJ2-1	TRBV29-1	-	TGCAGCGTTGTGGGAACTAGCTCCTACAATGAGCAGTTCTTC	CSVVGTSSYNEQFF
-	TRBJ2-1	TRBV28	-	TGTGCCAGCAGTACCCTTGACTTCCCGTCCAATGAGCAGTTCTTC	CASSTLDFPSNEQFF
-	TRBJ2-4	TRBV7-2	TRBD2	TGTGCCAGCAGCCCTACTAGCGGGAGGGCGATCCTAGCCAAAAACATTCAGTACTTC	CASSPTSGRAILAKNIQYF
-	TRBJ2-7	TRBV7-9	-	TGTTCCAGCAGTCTACAGGGTCCCGAGCAGTACTTC	CSSSLQGPEQYF
-	TRBJ2-7	TRBV14	-	TGTGCCAGCAGCCAATTTACGACAGGAACCTACGAGCAGTACTTC	CASSQFTTGTYEQYF
-	TRBJ2-3	TRBV7-2	TRBD1	TGTGCCAGCAGCCGGACAGGGGGCACAGATACGCAGTATTTT	CASSRTGGTDTQYF
-	TRBJ2-1	TRBV7-2	-	TGTGCCAGCAGCGCTAACAGGGTGGTCAATGAGCAGTTCTTC	CASSANRVVNEQFF
-	TRBJ1-5	TRBV11-2	-	TGTGCCAGCAGCTCAGGGTCTACCAATCAGCCCCAGCATTTT	CASSSGSTNQPQHF
-	TRBJ1-1	TRBV7-9	TRBD1	TGTGCCAGCAGCCAAACAGGGGACGTGAACACTGAAGCTTTCTTT	CASSQTGDVNTEAFF
once	TRBJ2-1	TRBV7-2	-	TGTGCCAGCAGCTTAGCGGGAAGGGGAAATGAGCAGTTCTTC	CASSLAGRGNEQFF
-	TRBJ2-1	TRBV15	-	TGTGCCACCAGCAGAGCCTGGGACACCTACAATGAGCAGTTCTTC	CATSRAWDTYNEQFF
-	TRBJ1-1	TRBV7-9	-	TGTTCCAGCAGCCCCGTGTGGGGGAGGGACACTGAAGCTTTCTTT	CSSSPVWGRDTEAFF
-	TRBJ2-7	TRBV7-9	TRBD1	TGTGCCAGCAGCTTAGCGGGACAGGGCCTGGGATTCTACGAGCAGTACTTC	CASSLAGQGLGFYEQYF
-	TRBJ2-7	TRBV6-6	TRBD1	TGTGCCAGCAGCACAGGGGGTTCTTCCTACGAGCAGTACTTC	CASSTGGSSYEQYF
-	TRBJ1-3	TRBV6-1	-	TGTGCCAGCAGTGCCGTCTCTGAGGGAAACACCATATATTTT	CASSAVSEGNTIYF
-	TRBJ2-1	TRBV5-6	TRBD2	TGTGCCAGCAGCTCCCTCCAGCGGGGGGAATACAATGAGCAGTTCTTC	CASSSLQRGEYNEQFF
-	TRBJ1-1	TRBV7-9	-	TGTGCCAGCAGCTTAGAGGGTAGGGGCACTGAAGCTTTCTTT	CASSLEGRGTEAFF
once	TRBJ1-5	TRBV19	-	TGTGCCAGTAGTTGGACAGTAAATCAGCCCCAGCATTTT	CASSWTVNQPQHF
-	TRBJ2-1	TRBV9	-	TGTGCCAGCAGCGTAGGGCTGAACAATGAGCAGTTCTTC	CASSVGLNNEQFF
-	TRBJ2-7	TRBV11-3	-	TGTGCCAGCAGCCCAGGACAGTTCCAAAGGTCGGGCACCTACGAGCAGTACTTC	CASSPGQFQRSGTYEQYF
-	TRBJ2-5	TRBV4-1	TRBD2	TGCGCCAGCAGCCAAGACCCCAGCGGGGGTACATTTCAGACCCAGTACTTC	CASSQDPSGGTFQTQYF
-	TRBJ1-5	TRBV6-5	-	TGTGCCAGCAGCACGGACAATAGCAATCAGCCCCAGCATTTT	CASSTDNSNQPQHF
-	TRBJ1-2	TRBV28	-	TGTGCCAGCAGTTCCCCTGGGGAAGGGGTCCCAGCTAACTATGGCTACACCTTC	CASSSPGEGVPANYGYTF
-	TRBJ2-7	TRBV10-3	TRBD2	TGTGCCATCGGAGGACTAGCGGGCTCCTACGAGCAGTACTTC	CAIGGLAGSYEQYF